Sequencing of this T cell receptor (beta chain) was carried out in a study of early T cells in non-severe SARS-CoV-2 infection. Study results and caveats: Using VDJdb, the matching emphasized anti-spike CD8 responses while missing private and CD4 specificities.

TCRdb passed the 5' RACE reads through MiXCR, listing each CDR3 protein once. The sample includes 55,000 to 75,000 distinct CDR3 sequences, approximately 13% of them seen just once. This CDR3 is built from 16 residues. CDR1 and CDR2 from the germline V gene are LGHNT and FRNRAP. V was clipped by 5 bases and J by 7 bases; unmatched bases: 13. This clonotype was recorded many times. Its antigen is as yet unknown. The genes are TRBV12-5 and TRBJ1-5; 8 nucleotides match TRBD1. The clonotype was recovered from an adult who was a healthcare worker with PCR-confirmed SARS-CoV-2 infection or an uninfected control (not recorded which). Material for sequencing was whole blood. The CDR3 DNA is TGTGCTAGTGGTCCGGGTCGGCAGGGGGCCATACAGCCCCAGCATTTT. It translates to CASGPGRQGAIQPQHF.